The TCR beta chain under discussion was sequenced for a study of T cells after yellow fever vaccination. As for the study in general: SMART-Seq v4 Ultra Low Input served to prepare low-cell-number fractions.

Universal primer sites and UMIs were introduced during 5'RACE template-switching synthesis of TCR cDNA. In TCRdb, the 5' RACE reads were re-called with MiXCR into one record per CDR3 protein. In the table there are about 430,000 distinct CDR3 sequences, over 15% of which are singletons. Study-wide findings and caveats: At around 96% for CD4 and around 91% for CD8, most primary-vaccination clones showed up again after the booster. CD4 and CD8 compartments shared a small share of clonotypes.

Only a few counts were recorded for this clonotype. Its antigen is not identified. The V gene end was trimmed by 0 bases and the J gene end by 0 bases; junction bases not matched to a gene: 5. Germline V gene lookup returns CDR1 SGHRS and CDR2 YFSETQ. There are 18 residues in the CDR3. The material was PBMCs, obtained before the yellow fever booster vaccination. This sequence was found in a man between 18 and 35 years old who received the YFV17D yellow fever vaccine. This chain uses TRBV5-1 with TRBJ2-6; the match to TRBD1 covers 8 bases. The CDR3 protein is CASSLGDRTHSGANVLTF. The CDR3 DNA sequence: TGCGCCAGCAGCTTGGGGGACAGGACCCACTCTGGGGCCAACGTCCTGACTTTC.